These 24 T cell receptor beta chains originate from one sample sequenced in a study of T-cell reconstitution after alpha-beta-depleted transplantation in children. Unique molecular identifiers were incorporated when the TCRbeta library was constructed. One entry per CDR3 protein, called by TCRdb with MiXCR from the PCR reads. The sample yields 580,000 or so distinct CDR3 sequences, under 30% seen once. The sequences come from PBMCs, mostly from graft donor cells, collected 360 days after TCRalphabeta/CD19-depleted stem cell transplant. These receptors were obtained from a boy younger than two who had a stem cell transplant for acute myeloid leukemia, so the T cells may come from the graft donor.

This chain connects TRBV7-6 to TRBJ2-4; perhaps TRBD2 as D (6 bases). The CDR3 contains 17 residues. Trimming shortened V by 5 bases and J by 0 bases, and 17 bases separated the two germline ends. Germline CDR1 reads SGHVS; CDR2 reads FNYEAQ. This CDR3 reads CASSHPEGRIAKNIQYF. In DNA, the CDR3 is TGTGCCAGCAGCCACCCGGAGGGAAGAATAGCCAAAAACATTCAGTACTTC.

This clonotype was found a few times. This chain links TRBV12-3 or TRBV12-4 with TRBJ1-1; D gene uncertain. The ends were cut back, 3 bases at V and 3 bases at J, with 14 bases in the middle. This CDR3 has 15 residues. Here the CDR3 reads CASSLRSVPDTEAFF. CDR3 bases: TGTGCCAGCAGTTTGAGGTCCGTTCCGGACACTGAAGCTTTCTTT.

The chain combines TRBV12-3 or TRBV12-4 with TRBJ1-1, with 8 bases aligning to TRBD1. V gave up 5 bases and J gave up 4 bases; unmatched junction bases: 6. There are 14 residues in the CDR3. This CDR3 is CASSPRTGSTEAFF. CDR3 DNA sequence: TGTGCCAGCAGTCCCCGGACAGGGTCCACTGAAGCTTTCTTT.

The gene calls are TRBV7-3 and TRBJ2-1; tentatively, D is TRBD1 (5 bases). V lost 5 bases and J 5 bases, leaving 25 bases between the germline ends. Germline CDR1 is SGHTA and CDR2 is FQGTGA. This CDR3 spans 18 amino acids. The CDR3, as DNA: TGTGCCAGCAGCCCAAAAATAGTGGGCAGGGCCTCAAACAATGAGCAGTTCTTC. Residues: CASSPKIVGRASNNEQFF.

V is TRBV28 and J is TRBJ2-1; TRBD1 agrees at 11 bases. CDR3 size: 17 residues. Germline CDR1 is MDHEN and CDR2 is SYDVKM. The junction had 11 bases not matched to a gene; V was cut back by 6 bases and J by 4 bases. The CDR3, as DNA: TGTGCCAGCAGCTCCCCCCAGGGACAGGGGGAATACAATGAGCAGTTCTTC. As protein: CASSSPQGQGEYNEQFF.

The chain links TRBV5-6 to TRBJ2-4; tentative D call: TRBD2 (6 bases). CDR1 and CDR2 (germline): SGHDT, YYEEEE. This CDR3 contains 13 residues. V was shortened by 0 bases and J by 9 bases, with 10 bases between the two germline ends. The CDR3 here is CASSLDVEGIQYF. CDR3 DNA sequence: TGTGCCAGCAGCTTGGACGTGGAGGGCATTCAGTACTTC.

This clonotype was counted many times. This chain joins TRBV20-1 and TRBJ2-1; weak D call: TRBD1 (5 bases). CDR3 length: 14 amino acids. Trimming removed 6 bases from V and 0 bases from J, with 12 bases in between. Germline assignment: CDR1 DFQATT and CDR2 SNEGSKA (reference sequence). CDR3 region: CSAIWTRSYNEQFF. For the CDR3, the DNA is TGCAGTGCAATTTGGACACGCTCCTACAATGAGCAGTTCTTC.

The DNA of the CDR3 is TGTGCTAGTGGTTTGGAATACACAGATACGCAGTATTTT. Protein product: CASGLEYTDTQYF. The rearrangement joins TRBV12-5 to TRBJ2-3, with unresolved D. The V gene lost 1 base and the J gene lost 2 bases, with 4 bases spanning the gap. The CDR3 totals 13 residues. Germline V gene data show CDR1 as LGHNT and CDR2 as FRNRAP.

This clonotype has just a few counts. V is TRBV7-9 and J is TRBJ2-5, with D possibly matching TRBD2 (5 bases). Germline assignment: CDR1 SEHNR and CDR2 FQNEAQ (reference sequence). With 6 bases removed from V and 5 bases from J, the gap between germline ends came to 7 bases. The CDR3 totals 11 residues. The CDR3 DNA reads TGTGCCAGCAGTGTAGCGGAGACCCAGTACTTC. Translated, it gives CASSVAETQYF.

This clonotype was observed at least ten times. The rearrangement joins TRBV29-1 to TRBJ2-3; D gene ambiguous. Trimming took off 6 bases at V and 3 bases at J, with 13 bases between the two ends. The CDR3 is made up of 13 amino acids. The germline V gene encodes CDR1 SQVTM and CDR2 ANQGSEA. The CDR3 sequence is CSVGGKVTDTQYF. The CDR3 DNA is TGCAGCGTAGGTGGTAAGGTTACAGATACGCAGTATTTT.

The chain carries TRBV28 and TRBJ1-5; 8 bases match TRBD1. Germline-derived CDR1 and CDR2 are MDHEN and SYDVKM. There are 15 residues in the CDR3. The junction had 9 bases not matched to a gene; V was cut back by 6 bases and J by 5 bases. The CDR3 here is CASSYTDRADQPQHF. The CDR3 nucleotides are TGTGCCAGCAGCTACACGGACAGGGCGGATCAGCCCCAGCATTTT.

This clonotype came up many times. The chain has TRBV5-5 and TRBJ2-1, with 8 bases matching TRBD2. Germline values: CDR1 SGHKS, CDR2 YYEKEE (reference sequence). The V and J ends lost 7 bases and 5 bases, in that order; junction bases with no gene match: 8. CDR3 size: 14 residues. In DNA, the CDR3 is TGTGCCAGCCAAAGCGGGGGCCCTAACAATGAGCAGTTCTTC. This gives the protein CASQSGGPNNEQFF.

This clonotype has more than one count but fewer than ten. The V and J genes are TRBV15 and TRBJ2-7; D not certain. This CDR3 is 13 amino acids long. V was clipped by 0 bases and J by 6 bases, with 9 bases between them. Looked up from germline, CDR1 is LNHNV and CDR2 is YYDKDF (reference sequence). The CDR3 bases are TGTGCCACCAGCAGAGAAGTGGGAAGCGAGCAGTACGTC. Translating gives CATSREVGSEQYV.

V is TRBV12-3 or TRBV12-4 and J is TRBJ1-6, with D tentatively TRBD1 (6 bases). Trimming shortened V by 3 bases and J by 5 bases, and 8 bases separated the two germline ends. The CDR3 covers 14 residues. Here the CDR3 DNA reads TGTGCCAGCAGTTTGACAGGCAATAATTCACCCCTCCACTTT. It codes for CASSLTGNNSPLHF.

This clonotype was detected many times. The chain joins TRBV15 to TRBJ2-5, with 8 bases lining up with TRBD1. Germline CDR1 LNHNV, CDR2 YYDKDF (reference sequence). The CDR3 runs 16 residues. With 1 base clipped from V and 7 bases from J, the junction kept 11 bases outside the gene matches. The CDR3 region is CATSRGSSQGAVTQYF. The CDR3, as DNA: TGTGCCACCAGCAGAGGCTCTTCCCAGGGGGCAGTGACCCAGTACTTC.

This sequence joins TRBV15 and TRBJ1-5; 9 nucleotides align to TRBD1. Germline CDR1 LNHNV, CDR2 YYDKDF (reference sequence). Unmatched junction bases numbered 13, after V lost 3 bases and J lost 4 bases. CDR3 length: 18 residues. The chain's CDR3 is CATSSRDRALWVNQPQHF. CDR3 nucleotide sequence: TGTGCCACCAGCAGCCGGGACAGGGCCCTCTGGGTGAATCAGCCCCAGCATTTT.

This clonotype was seen more than once but under ten times. The gene calls are TRBV27 and TRBJ1-1; weak D call: TRBD1 (5 bases). Germline values: CDR1 MNHEY, CDR2 SMNVEV (reference sequence). V lost 0 bases and J 1 base, leaving 6 bases between the germline ends. The length of the CDR3 is 14 residues. CDR3 sequence: CASSLSGRNTEAFF. CDR3 DNA sequence: TGTGCCAGCAGTTTATCGGGGCGGAACACTGAAGCTTTCTTT.

The rearrangement links TRBV20-1 to TRBJ2-7, with D possibly being TRBD1 (6 bases). Germline CDR1 DFQATT, CDR2 SNEGSKA (reference sequence). The CDR3 sequence is 16 residues long. V lost 1 base to trimming and J lost 2 bases, with 18 bases between them. CDR3 nucleotide sequence: TGCAGTGCTAGAGGCGGAGTCAGGGGACCTACCTACGAGCAGTACGTC. Translating it yields CSARGGVRGPTYEQYV.

In its sample, this clonotype was seen many times. The gene calls are TRBV7-2 and TRBJ1-2; 7 bases fit TRBD1. Germline-derived CDR1 and CDR2 are SGHTA and FQGNSA. V shed 8 bases, J shed 6 bases, and the junction held 9 bases outside the gene matches. This CDR3 has 13 residues. The chain's CDR3 is CASSRGGGDGYTF. The CDR3 bases are TGTGCCAGCTCCCGGGGAGGGGGCGATGGCTACACCTTC.

This sequence joins TRBV30 and TRBJ2-5, with a weak D call TRBD2 (6 bases). Trimming took 1 base from V and 4 from J, leaving 10 bases between them. This CDR3 has 13 residues. Germline CDR1 reads GTSNPN; CDR2 reads SVGIG (reference sequence). Written as DNA, the CDR3 is TGTGCCTGGAGTGAACGGGGAGGAGAGACCCAGTACTTC. Translated: CAWSERGGETQYF.

V and J are TRBV7-8 and TRBJ2-5, with 10 bases lining up with TRBD1. CDR1 and CDR2 (germline): SGHVS, FQNEAQ. Trimming removed 4 bases from V and 2 bases from J; junction bases left unmatched: 1. The CDR3 spans 14 residues. CDR3 sequence reads: CASSSDRGQETQYF. Here the CDR3 DNA reads TGTGCCAGCAGCTCGGACAGGGGGCAAGAGACCCAGTACTTC.

Only a few counts were recorded for this clonotype. The V gene is TRBV11-2, the J gene TRBJ2-3; 8 bases agree with TRBD2. This CDR3 contains 16 residues. V gave up 5 bases and J gave up 4 bases; unmatched junction bases: 11. Germline V gives CDR1 SGHAT, CDR2 FQNNGV. CDR3 sequence: CASSPGAGGLADTQYF. In DNA form, the CDR3 reads TGTGCCAGCAGCCCAGGGGCGGGGGGCCTCGCAGATACGCAGTATTTT.

At least ten counts were recorded for this clonotype. This sequence joins TRBV15 and TRBJ2-3, with 8 positions matching TRBD1. CDR1 and CDR2 from the germline V gene are LNHNV and YYDKDF (reference sequence). The CDR3 loop spans 15 amino acids. The junction had 3 bases not matched to a gene; V was cut back by 2 bases and J by 2 bases. The chain's CDR3 is CATSRRDRSTDTQYF. The CDR3 DNA sequence: TGTGCCACCAGCAGACGGGACAGGTCCACAGATACGCAGTATTTT.

This clonotype has a count of ten or more. The rearrangement joins TRBV7-9 to TRBJ2-1; maybe TRBD2 (6 bases). V lost 1 base and J 7 bases, leaving 11 bases between the germline ends. Germline V CDR1 and CDR2: SEHNR, FQNEAQ (reference sequence). This CDR3 is 14 amino acids long. The CDR3 loop is CASSLGFLANEQFF. For the CDR3, the DNA is TGTGCCAGCAGCTTAGGATTCCTAGCGAATGAGCAGTTCTTC. Variable domain in full (rest from reference TRBV7-9 and TRBJ2-1): DTGVSQNPRHKITKRGQNVTFRCDPISEHNRLYWYRQTLGQGPEFLTYFQNEAQLEKSRLLSDRFSAERPKGSFSTLEIQRTEQGDSAMYLCASSLGFLANEQFFGPGTRLTVL.